The present TCR beta chain was sequenced within a study of blood T cell repertoires in COVID-19. About the study: Sources were T cells, B-cell-depleted T cells, or PBMCs; the material itself was cDNA or gDNA.

Original methodology: It was from reference gene primer amplification that nucleated cell counts were estimated. Generated by immunoSEQ multiplex PCR, the TCRdb table keeps only in-frame clones and is missing some. V, J and clone size are those of that table, while D and trimming were read from the DNA. Here the sample spans 200,000 or so clones, 70% to 90% being singletons. Study members were between roughly 18 and 89 years old and lived in 20 to 30 US regions. Which cohort a participant joined came from the clinical history participants gave. Trimming removed 6 bases from V and 5 bases from J; junction bases left unmatched: 12. From germline, CDR1 is MDHEN and CDR2 SYDVKM. The CDR3 covers 15 residues.

Input material: PBMCs or T cells enriched from blood (not recorded which). This TCR was recovered from a man aged 25-45 years who had recovered from COVID-19. The chain has TRBV28 and TRBJ2-7; TRBD1 matches at 8 bases. CDR3 region: CASRSYSGQGDEQYF. The CDR3 DNA sequence: TGTGCCAGCAGGAGTTACTCTGGACAGGGTGACGAGCAGTACTTC.